Detailed here is one T cell receptor beta chain. Its antigen is as yet unknown. This sample stems from a study of cytomegalovirus exposure and HLA in healthy donors. Points from the study as a whole: About 180 TCR beta chains were listed as cytomegalovirus-associated. Under in vitro conditions, a few CMV-associated chains were confirmed as specific for CMV antigens. Subsequent analysis showed first-cohort TCR clusters tending to co-occur in approximately 120 validation repertoires.

Some clones are missing from TCRdb's copy, which holds only in-frame ones; the method was immunoSEQ multiplex PCR. This table has some 150,000 clones, roughly nine tenths appearing once. Germline-derived CDR1 and CDR2 are GTSNPN and SVGIG (reference sequence). This CDR3 has 13 residues. The V gene lost 6 bases and the J gene lost 4 bases, with 13 bases spanning the gap. The roughly 120-subject validation cohort, separate from the approximately 640-subject first cohort, included the donors. The TCR comes from a woman younger than 35 in good health and CMV-seropositive. The sequencing sample was made of PBMCs. The chain employs TRBV30 and TRBJ1-3; D gene unclear. This CDR3 is CACPGEGGNTIYF. CDR3 sequence (DNA): TGTGCCTGCCCCGGGGAGGGAGGAAACACCATATATTTT.